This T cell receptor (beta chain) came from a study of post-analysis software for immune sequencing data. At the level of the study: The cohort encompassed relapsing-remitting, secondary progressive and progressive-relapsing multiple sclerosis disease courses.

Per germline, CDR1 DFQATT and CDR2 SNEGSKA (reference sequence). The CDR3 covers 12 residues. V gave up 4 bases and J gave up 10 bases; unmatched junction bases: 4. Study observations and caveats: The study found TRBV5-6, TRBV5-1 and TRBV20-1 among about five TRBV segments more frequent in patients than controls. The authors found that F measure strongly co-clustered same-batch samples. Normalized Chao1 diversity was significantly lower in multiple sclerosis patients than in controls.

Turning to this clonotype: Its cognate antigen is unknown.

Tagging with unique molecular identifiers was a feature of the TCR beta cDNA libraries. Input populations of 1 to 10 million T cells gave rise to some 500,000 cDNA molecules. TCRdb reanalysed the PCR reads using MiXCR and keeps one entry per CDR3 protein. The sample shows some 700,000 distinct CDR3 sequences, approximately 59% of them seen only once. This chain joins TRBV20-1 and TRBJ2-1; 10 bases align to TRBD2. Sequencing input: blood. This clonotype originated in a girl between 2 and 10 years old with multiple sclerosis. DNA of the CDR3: TGCAGTGCTACTAGCGGGGGTGGGGAGCAGTTCTTC. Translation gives CSATSGGGEQFF.